Given below is one T cell receptor (beta chain) in context. Its cognate antigen is unknown. These data are taken from a study of long-term antiretroviral therapy in people with HIV. Findings and caveats of the study: Post-ART, diversity grew, though it stayed under transplant donor control levels.

Version v3.0 of the immunoSEQ assay ran at survey level. Profiling relied on immunoSEQ multiplex PCR, and the TCRdb table lists in-frame clones only, not all of them. The sample contains about 33,000 clones, around 80% of which appear only once. The TCR sequence derives from a woman aged 45-59 years with HIV. The specimen comprised unsorted PBMCs, sampled 2 years after starting antiretroviral therapy.

In DNA form, the CDR3 reads TGTGCCAGCAGTGAGGAGGCCCTTAGGGAAGCTTTCTTT. As protein: CASSEEALREAFF. The chain has TRBV2 and TRBJ1-1; D unresolved. V was shortened by 3 bases and J by 8 bases, with 13 bases between the two germline ends. This CDR3 is built from 13 residues. The V gene's germline CDR1 is SNHLY and CDR2 FYNNEI. The variable domain in full, completed from reference TRBV2 and TRBJ1-1, reads EPEVTQTPSHQVTQMGQEVILRCVPISNHLYFYWYRQILGQKVEFLVSFYNNEISEKSEIFDDQFSVERPDGSNFTLKIRSTKLEDSAMYFCASSEEALREAFFGQGTRLTVV.